This TCR beta chain came from a study of response to subunit inactivated influenza vaccine (dated by TCRdb to 2017 to 2018). Regarding the complete study: Deep quantitative profiling of the T cell receptor repertoire was used in the study to follow responses to a trivalent subunit inactivated influenza vaccine. Points the paper makes about the study in general: It was suggested by the authors that each seasonal influenza vaccination may recruit only a limited number of new T cells.

Library creation used RT-PCR. TCRdb shows the sequencer as Illumina HiSeq 2500. TCRdb reanalyzed the raw reads on its own, using fastp at Q25 for trimming and MiXCR for clone calling, and kept in-frame beta chains. Entries that share a CDR3 protein sequence are merged under the most common genes and DNA. The sample data list about 190,000 distinct CDR3 sequences, and roughly an eighth of these were observed just once. The ten largest clones capture 26% of the sample. Comments on this clonotype: The target of this receptor is not known. The record has no base qualities; no much larger clone is one base away.

V drops 3 bases and J drops 6 bases, leaving 10 bases in between. The CDR3 holds 13 amino acids from the cysteine to the phenylalanine. Only CDR3 DNA remains: 39 bases, in frame from the first base. Via the germline V gene, CDR1 is SGDLS and CDR2 YYNGEE. The chain is assembled from TRBV9 and TRBJ2-1, with no confidently assigned D gene. The TCR comes from a man aged 50 to 59 who received an inactivated influenza vaccine. Donor details come from another sample of the same person, matched by shared clones. The input for sequencing was CD8+ T cells sorted from PBMCs, taken 4 to 6 days after vaccination. The CDR3 corresponds to CASSDPVANEQFF. The DNA sequence follows: TGTGCCAGCAGCGACCCTGTCGCCAATGAGCAGTTCTTC.